This T cell receptor (beta chain) was observed in a study of cytomegalovirus exposure and HLA in healthy donors. This clone has just one count. The CDR3 length is 14 residues. CDR1 is KGHSH and CDR2 is LQKENI in the germline V gene. The ends were cut back, 3 bases at V and 0 bases at J, with 9 bases in the middle. TCRdb keeps only in-frame clones here, not all; method: immunoSEQ multiplex PCR. The data show fewer than 60,000 clones, 93% seen once. The sample consisted of PBMCs. The chain employs TRBV18 and TRBJ2-7, with a possible D match to TRBD1 (5 bases). The TCR sequence derives from a woman between 18 and 29 years old in good health and CMV-seropositive. CDR3 DNA sequence: TGTGCCAGCTCACCTCTTGACAGCTCCTACGAGCAGTACTTC. Residues: CASSPLDSSYEQYF.